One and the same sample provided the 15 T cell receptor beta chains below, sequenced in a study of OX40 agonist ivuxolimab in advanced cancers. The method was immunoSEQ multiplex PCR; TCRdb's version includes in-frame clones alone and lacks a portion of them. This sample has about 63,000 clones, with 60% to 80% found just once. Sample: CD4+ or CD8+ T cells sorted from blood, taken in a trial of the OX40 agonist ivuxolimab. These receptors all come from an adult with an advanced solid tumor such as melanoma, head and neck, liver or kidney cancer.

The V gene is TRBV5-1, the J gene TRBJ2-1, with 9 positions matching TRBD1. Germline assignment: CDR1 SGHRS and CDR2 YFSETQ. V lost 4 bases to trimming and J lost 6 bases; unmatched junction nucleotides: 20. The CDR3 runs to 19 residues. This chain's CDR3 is CASSQGTGTQRRSTNEQFF. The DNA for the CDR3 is TGCGCCAGCAGCCAAGGGACAGGGACTCAGCGTCGATCAACCAATGAGCAGTTCTTC.

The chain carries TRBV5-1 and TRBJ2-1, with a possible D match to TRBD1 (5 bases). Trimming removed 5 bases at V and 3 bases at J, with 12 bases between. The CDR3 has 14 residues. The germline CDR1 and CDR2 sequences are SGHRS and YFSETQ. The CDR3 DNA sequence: TGCGCCAGCAGTTACAGGTCCTTCTACAATGAGCAGTTCTTC. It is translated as CASSYRSFYNEQFF.

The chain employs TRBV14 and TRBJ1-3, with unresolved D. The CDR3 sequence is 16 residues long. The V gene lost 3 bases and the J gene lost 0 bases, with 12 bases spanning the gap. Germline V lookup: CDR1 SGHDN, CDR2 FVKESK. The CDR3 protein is CASSQALDHSGNTIYF. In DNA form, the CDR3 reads TGTGCCAGCAGCCAGGCCCTAGATCACTCTGGAAACACCATATATTTT.

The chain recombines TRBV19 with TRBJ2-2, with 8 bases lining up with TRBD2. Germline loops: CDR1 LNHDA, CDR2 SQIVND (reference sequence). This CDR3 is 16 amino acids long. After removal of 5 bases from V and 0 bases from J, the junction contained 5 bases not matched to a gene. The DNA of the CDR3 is TGTGCCAGTAGTGGAATAGCGGGGCCGAACACCGGGGAGCTGTTTTTT. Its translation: CASSGIAGPNTGELFF.

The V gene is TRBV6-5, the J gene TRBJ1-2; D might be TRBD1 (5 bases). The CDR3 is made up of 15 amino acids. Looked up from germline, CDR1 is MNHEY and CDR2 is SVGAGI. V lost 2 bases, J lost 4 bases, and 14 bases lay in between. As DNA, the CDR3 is TGTGCCAGCAGTTACGGGGGACGGACCTTCTATGGCTACACCTTC. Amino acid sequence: CASSYGGRTFYGYTF.

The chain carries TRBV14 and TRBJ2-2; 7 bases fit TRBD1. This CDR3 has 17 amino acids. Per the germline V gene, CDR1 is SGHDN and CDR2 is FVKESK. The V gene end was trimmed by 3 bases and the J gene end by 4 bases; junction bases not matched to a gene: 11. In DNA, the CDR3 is TGTGCCAGCAGCCAGATGTTTATACAGGGGCGCACCGGGGAGCTGTTTTTT. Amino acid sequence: CASSQMFIQGRTGELFF.

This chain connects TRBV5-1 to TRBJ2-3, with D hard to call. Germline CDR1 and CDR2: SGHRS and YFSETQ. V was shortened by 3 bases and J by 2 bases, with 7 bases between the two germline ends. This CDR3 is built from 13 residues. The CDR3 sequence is CASSSRITDTQYF. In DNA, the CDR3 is TGCGCCAGCAGCTCCCGGATCACAGATACGCAGTATTTT.

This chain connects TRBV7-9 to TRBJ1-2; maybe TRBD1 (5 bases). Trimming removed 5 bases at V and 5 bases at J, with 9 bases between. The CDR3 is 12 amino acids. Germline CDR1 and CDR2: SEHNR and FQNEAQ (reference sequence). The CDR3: CASSPGGYGYTF. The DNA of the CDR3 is TGTGCCAGCAGCCCTGGGGGGTATGGCTACACCTTC.

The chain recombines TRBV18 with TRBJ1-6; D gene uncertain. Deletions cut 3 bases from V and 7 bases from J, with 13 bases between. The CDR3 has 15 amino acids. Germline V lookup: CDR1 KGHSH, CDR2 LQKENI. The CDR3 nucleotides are TGTGCCAGCTCACCTGTTGAGGGATCGAATTCACCCCTCCACTTT. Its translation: CASSPVEGSNSPLHF.

In DNA form, the CDR3 reads TGTGCCAGCAGCCTCAATGTGCTTGGCTACACCTTC. This sequence encodes CASSLNVLGYTF. V is TRBV5-4 and J is TRBJ1-2; D is unclear. Germline CDR1 is SGHNT and CDR2 is YYREEE (reference sequence). The V and J ends lost 4 bases and 7 bases respectively, with 11 bases between them. The CDR3 consists of 12 residues.

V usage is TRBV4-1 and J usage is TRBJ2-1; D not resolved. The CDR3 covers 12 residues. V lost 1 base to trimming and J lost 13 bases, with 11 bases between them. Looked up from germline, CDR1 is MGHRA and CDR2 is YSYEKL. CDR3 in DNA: TGCGCCAGCAGCCAAGCATCTGATTTACAGTTCTTC. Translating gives CASSQASDLQFF.

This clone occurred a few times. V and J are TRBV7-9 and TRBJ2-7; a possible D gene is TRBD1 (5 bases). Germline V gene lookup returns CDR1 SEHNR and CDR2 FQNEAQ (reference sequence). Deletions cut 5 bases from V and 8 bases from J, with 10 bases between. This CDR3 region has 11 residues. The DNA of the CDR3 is TGTGCCAGCAGCCAGGACACCAAGCAGTACTTC. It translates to CASSQDTKQYF.

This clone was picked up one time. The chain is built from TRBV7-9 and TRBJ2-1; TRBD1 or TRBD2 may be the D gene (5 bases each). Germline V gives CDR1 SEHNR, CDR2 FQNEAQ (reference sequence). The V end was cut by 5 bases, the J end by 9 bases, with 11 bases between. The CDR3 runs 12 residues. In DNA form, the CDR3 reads TGTGCCAGCAGCCTACGGGGCGGTGAGCAGTTCTTC. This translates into CASSLRGGEQFF.

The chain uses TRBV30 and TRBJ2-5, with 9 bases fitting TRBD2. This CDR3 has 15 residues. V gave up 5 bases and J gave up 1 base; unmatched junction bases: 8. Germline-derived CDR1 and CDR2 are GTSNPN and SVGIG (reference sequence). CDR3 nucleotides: TGTGCCTGGGCCCCGGGACTAGCCACCCAAGAGACCCAGTACTTC. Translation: CAWAPGLATQETQYF.

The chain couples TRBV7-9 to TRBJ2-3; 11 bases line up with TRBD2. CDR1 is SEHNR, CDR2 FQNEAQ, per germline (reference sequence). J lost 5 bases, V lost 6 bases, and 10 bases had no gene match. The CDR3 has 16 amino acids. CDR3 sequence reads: CASRSSRLAGLDTQYF. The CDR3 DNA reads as TGTGCCAGCAGGTCGTCAAGACTAGCGGGATTAGATACGCAGTATTTT.